What follows is one T cell receptor beta chain and its context. Its target is not known. The sample originates from a study of tumor-infiltrating lymphocytes in primary liver carcinoma. The study, taken as a whole, reports: Paired tumor-adjacent and tumor-blood samples overlapped less than tumor region pairs did.

The CDR3 runs to 13 residues. The germline V gene has CDR1 MDHEN and CDR2 SYDVKM. It was from approximately 20-30 mg of unsorted bulk tissue that RNA and DNA were co-extracted. With a constant-region primer, TCR beta cDNA was made from 450 to 500 ng of total RNA. Libraries covering TCR beta were generated through three nested multiplex PCR rounds (using a slightly modified ARM-PCR). TRBV1-TRBV30 forward and Cbeta reverse primers drove the first two approximately 10-cycle rounds. TCRdb independently ran MiXCR on the multiplex PCR reads; one entry per CDR3 protein. The table has roughly 40,000 distinct CDR3 sequences, roughly 75% seen once; the top ten hold over 30%.

Sequenced sample: tumor-adjacent normal liver tissue. The TCR originated in a woman aged 25 to 39 with primary liver carcinoma and hepatitis B virus infection. This chain links TRBV28 with TRBJ2-1; D gene unclear. The CDR3 nucleotides are TGTACCAACAGTTTATCCCGTCTTAATGAGCAGTTCTTC. It specifies CTNSLSRLNEQFF.